This is a list of T cell receptor beta chains from one sample in a study of shared clonotypes between healthy human individuals. Data came from immunoSEQ multiplex PCR; TCRdb stores just in-frame clones and leaves some out. Here the sample spans 2,500,000 or so clones, just under 95% being singletons. The material sequenced was naive CD4+ T cells from PBMCs. The receptor source for this set is a man aged 18 to 29 in good health. Some clones in this sample may be carry-over from other donors' samples. The CDR3 runs from the conserved cysteine through the conserved F or W.

v_gene	len	CDR3aa
TRBV28	16	CASSNKLVRAGETQYF
TRBV21-1	13	CASSIGSLVTQYF
TRBV6-1	15	CASREGLAGGREQYF
TRBV4-3	13	CASSQDRIEAQHF
TRBV5-1	14	CASSPRDRTGELFF
TRBV5-5	15	CASGGGPGETYEQYF
TRBV6-5	14	CASRYRGSNYGYTF
TRBV7-3	14	CASSPGFSSAEAFF
TRBV18	16	CASSPPSGGGNTEAFF
TRBV19	15	CASSTLGTVAYEQYF
TRBV29-1	15	CSVEVGKRGYNEQFF
TRBV6-5	15	CASSLGGLDGNTIYF
TRBV15	17	CATSRDVLSGITGELFF
TRBV29-1	15	CSVEGGQSSYNEQFF
TRBV5-4	12	CASYQVGTEAFF
TRBV7-9	14	CASSRGDSGNTIYF
TRBV19	15	CASSNLGHANQPQHF
TRBV15	16	CATSKTSGASTDTQYF
TRBV7-2	16	CASSPRTGRGNQPQHF
TRBV18	16	CASSPPEVATTGELFF
TRBV30	14	CAWSVRGSHQPQHF
TRBV10-3	15	CAISEFTGLNQPQHF
TRBV5-6	16	CASSRVGGQRTDTQYF
TRBV12-5	16	CASGLIVDRTQETQYF
TRBV25-1	14	CASTNMSSGNTIYF
TRBV5-8	14	CASSRRSSTDTQYF
TRBV7-3	13	CASARDSQETQYF
TRBV28	8	CASGGYTF
TRBV13	14	CASSYRQGPTEAFF
TRBV27	16	CASSLAGTGGGKTQYF
TRBV27	14	CASSLRDRFYEQYF
TRBV5-1	16	CASSPQPGLSADTQYF
TRBV19	15	CASSITPLFQETQYF
TRBV5-1	13	CASSLDLPYGYTF
TRBV20-1	11	CSVDGADTQYF
TRBV27	13	CASSYRPNTEAFF
TRBV10-3	13	CAISLSRNTEAFF
TRBV15	16	CATSRGRGGIQETQYF
TRBV11-1	14	CASSSATGFMAQYF
TRBV5-4	12	CASSWDRDGTFF
TRBV27	17	CASSPFDSVYRADTQYF
TRBV14	16	CASSQDGREADNEQFF
TRBV15	12	CATSRHRGPQHF
TRBV18	17	CASSPAWGRDVYNEQFF